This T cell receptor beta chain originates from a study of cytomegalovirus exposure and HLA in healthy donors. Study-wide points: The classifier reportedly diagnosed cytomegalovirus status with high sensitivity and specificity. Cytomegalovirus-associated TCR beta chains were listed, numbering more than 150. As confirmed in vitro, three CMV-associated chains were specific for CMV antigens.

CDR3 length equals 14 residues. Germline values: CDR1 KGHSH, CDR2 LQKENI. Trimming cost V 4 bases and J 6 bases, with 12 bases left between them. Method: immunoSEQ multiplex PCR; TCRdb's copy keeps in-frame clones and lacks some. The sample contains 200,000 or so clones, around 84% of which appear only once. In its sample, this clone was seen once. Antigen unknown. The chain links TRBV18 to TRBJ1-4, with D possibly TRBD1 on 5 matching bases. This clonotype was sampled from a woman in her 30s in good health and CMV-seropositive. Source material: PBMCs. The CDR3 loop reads CASSRGGFDEKLFF. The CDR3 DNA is TGTGCCAGCTCACGCGGGGGGTTCGATGAAAAACTGTTTTTT. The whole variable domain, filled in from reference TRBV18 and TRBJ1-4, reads NAGVMQNPRHLVRRRGQEARLRCSPMKGHSHVYWYRQLPEEGLKFMVYLQKENIIDESGMPKERFSAEFPKEGPSILRIQQVVRGDSAAYFCASSRGGFDEKLFFGSGTQLSVL.